This entry concerns a single TCR beta chain. What antigen it recognizes has not been identified. No base qualities exist here, and no much larger clone lies one base off it. CDR3 length: 10 amino acids, cysteine to phenylalanine. This entry keeps only the CDR3 DNA: 30 bases, framed from base 1. The germline V gene supplies CDR1 SQVTM and CDR2 ANQGSEA. Library prep was done by 5' RACE. Instrument used: Illumina HiSeq 2500. The second PCR ran for roughly 7 to 11 cycles and used a J-beta primer mix along with a sample-barcoded 5' primer. A unique molecular identifier was introduced onto each TCR beta cDNA molecule by a template-switch 5' adaptor carrying 12 random nucleotides. Each sample yielded at least 3 million CDR3-containing paired-end reads. All of the RNA was converted into first-strand cDNA using the Mint cDNA synthesis kit, with a TRBC-specific oligonucleotide serving as the primer. After uracil-DNA glycosylase treatment, a first 18-cycle PCR used universal primers M1SS and BC2_uni_R on all cDNA. The original pipeline was this. Each sample was normalized by randomly selecting 1 million high-quality reads, each carrying a distinct molecular identifier. Reads with shared molecular identifiers were discarded instead of being binned into consensus sequences. MiTCR, set to a Q25 quality threshold and the strictest error-elimination algorithm, was used for CDR3 identification, clonotype clustering and error correction. A nonparametric unseen species model with Euler transformation was used to estimate lower-bound total TCR beta diversity. TCRdb reran the public reads through fastp at Q25 and MiXCR, keeping productive beta chains. Merged by CDR3 protein, the rows form single entries marked with the most common genes and DNA. TCRdb, rather than the study authors, made the V and J calls. The sample table lists 850,000 to 1,000,000 distinct CDR3 sequences, around 48% of them with a count of one. Of the sample, about an eighth is held by the ten largest clones.

The approximately 40 donors, aged 6 to 90 years, were systemically healthy Caucasian individuals from Russia. Ten milliliters of peripheral blood were drawn from each donor into EDTA-treated Vacutainer tubes. Ficoll-Paque density-gradient centrifugation was used to isolate PBMCs, with at least 7 million obtained per sample. Total RNA was extracted from PBMCs with Trizol reagent, with at least 5.5 micrograms obtained per sample. For every donor, flow cytometry on a PBMC aliquot measured the percentage of naive CD45RAhigh/CD27high T cells. The sample belongs to a study of blood T cells in healthy people across ages (dated by TCRdb to the mid-2010s). With regard to the full study: Template switching captured roughly one uniquely barcoded TCR beta cDNA molecule per two T cells in model experiments. To track age-related changes in TCR beta repertoire diversity, the study relied on deep sequencing normalized with unique cDNA molecular identifiers. The donors were split into four age groups: young (average 16 years), middle-aged (about 40), aged (over 55) and long-lived (roughly 86). To avoid experimental bias, donors of different ages were spread randomly across the sequencing lanes. Using the same blood draw, the study looked at two additional independent replicas of 1 million unique cDNA reads for two donors, one aged 18 to 30 and the other aged 80 or older.

Paper-wide results and their limitations: A strong correlation was found between observed TCR beta diversity and the percentage of naive T cells measured by flow cytometry. Estimates of total diversity from one million sequenced T cells were regarded as lower bounds and underestimates. Because donor CMV infection status was unknown, age-related changes in expanded clonotypes were potentially confounded. The long-lived group showed more naive CD4+ T cells, fewer expanded clones and increased TCR diversity than the aged group, suggesting age selection. As age increased, observed TCR beta diversity per million T cells dropped in a roughly linear way, and a significant reduction was already evident by age around 41. Because profiling used bulk unsorted PBMCs, naive and antigen-experienced compartments could not be compared conclusively.

In this chain, TRBV29-1 is recombined with TRBJ1-1; no confident D gene assignment can be made. What was sequenced was blood. The TCR sequence derives from a man younger than 45 in good health. The CDR3 protein: CSSGNTEAFF. In nucleotides, the sequence is TGCAGTAGCGGAAACACTGAAGCTTTCTTT.